Listed below are T cell receptor beta chains from one sample, sequenced in a study of blood T cell repertoires in COVID-19. The table came from immunoSEQ multiplex PCR; TCRdb's copy has only in-frame clones and leaves some out. The data show fewer than 250,000 clones, over 75% seen once. Sequenced sample: peripheral blood. The receptors originated from a middle-aged man with acute or convalescent COVID-19. The CDR3 runs from the conserved cysteine through the conserved F or W. Each record gives: V gene, CDR3 length, clone size, D gene, J gene, CDR3 protein, CDR3 DNA. The D gene is left open where the match is weak. Rows give clone size only sometimes, using once, few, many, or a class for an expanded clone.

v_gene: TRBV14
len: 12
abundance: -
d_gene: TRBD1
j_gene: TRBJ2-7
CDR3aa: CASGGQSYEQYF
CDR3nt: TGTGCCAGCGGGGGACAGAGCTACGAGCAGTACTTC

v_gene: TRBV2
len: 18
abundance: -
d_gene: TRBD1
j_gene: TRBJ2-1
CDR3aa: CASSVLRQGQGTGNEQFF
CDR3nt: TGTGCCAGCAGTGTGCTTCGCCAGGGACAGGGAACCGGCAATGAGCAGTTCTTC

v_gene: TRBV29-1
len: 13
abundance: few
d_gene: TRBD1
j_gene: TRBJ1-1
CDR3aa: CSVEGARQGEAFF
CDR3nt: TGCAGCGTTGAGGGGGCCCGACAGGGGGAAGCTTTCTTT

v_gene: TRBV18
len: 12
abundance: -
d_gene: -
j_gene: TRBJ1-2
CDR3aa: CASSPQDYGYTF
CDR3nt: TGTGCCAGCTCACCTCAGGACTATGGCTACACCTTC

v_gene: TRBV2
len: 15
abundance: -
d_gene: -
j_gene: TRBJ2-5
CDR3aa: CASRRDLPTRETQYF
CDR3nt: TGTGCCAGCCGGAGAGACCTACCCACCAGAGAGACCCAGTACTTC

v_gene: TRBV18
len: 14
abundance: -
d_gene: -
j_gene: TRBJ1-1
CDR3aa: CASSQQSENTEAFF
CDR3nt: TGTGCCAGCTCACAGCAAAGCGAGAACACTGAAGCTTTCTTT

v_gene: TRBV5-1
len: 14
abundance: -
d_gene: TRBD1
j_gene: TRBJ1-1
CDR3aa: CASRTGSTGTEAFF
CDR3nt: TGCGCCAGCCGGACAGGCTCTACGGGGACTGAAGCTTTCTTT

v_gene: TRBV5-1
len: 16
abundance: -
d_gene: TRBD2
j_gene: TRBJ2-1
CDR3aa: CASSPVRGGSYNEQFF
CDR3nt: TGCGCCAGCAGCCCCGTGCGGGGGGGCTCCTACAATGAGCAGTTCTTC

v_gene: TRBV18
len: 19
abundance: -
d_gene: TRBD2
j_gene: TRBJ2-1
CDR3aa: CASSRPGLAGAPTYNEQFF
CDR3nt: TGTGCCAGCTCACGACCGGGACTAGCGGGGGCACCTACCTACAATGAGCAGTTCTTC

v_gene: TRBV5-1
len: 16
abundance: -
d_gene: TRBD2
j_gene: TRBJ2-3
CDR3aa: CASSLEAGGATDTQYF
CDR3nt: TGCGCCAGCAGCTTGGAAGCGGGGGGCGCCACAGATACGCAGTATTTT

v_gene: TRBV20-1
len: 14
abundance: -
d_gene: -
j_gene: TRBJ1-3
CDR3aa: CSASRSGAGNTIYF
CDR3nt: TGCAGTGCTAGTAGGTCAGGGGCGGGAAACACCATATATTTT

v_gene: TRBV24-1
len: 16
abundance: -
d_gene: TRBD1
j_gene: TRBJ2-6
CDR3aa: CATSDGQGVGANVLTF
CDR3nt: TGTGCCACCAGTGATGGACAGGGGGTAGGGGCCAACGTCCTGACTTTC

v_gene: TRBV7-4
len: 12
abundance: -
d_gene: -
j_gene: TRBJ2-7
CDR3aa: CAHGQLPYEQYF
CDR3nt: TGTGCCCACGGACAGCTTCCCTACGAGCAGTACTTC

v_gene: TRBV19
len: 15
abundance: -
d_gene: TRBD1
j_gene: TRBJ2-2
CDR3aa: CASFQTGEFTGELFF
CDR3nt: TGTGCCAGTTTCCAAACAGGGGAATTCACCGGGGAGCTGTTTTTT

v_gene: TRBV5-1
len: 15
abundance: -
d_gene: -
j_gene: TRBJ2-1
CDR3aa: CASSLVGQSKDEQFF
CDR3nt: TGCGCCAGCAGCTTGGTAGGACAGAGCAAGGATGAGCAGTTCTTC

v_gene: TRBV6-2/TRBV6-3
len: 17
abundance: once
d_gene: TRBD2
j_gene: TRBJ2-3
CDR3aa: CASSYALAGGSTDTQYF
CDR3nt: TGTGCCAGCAGTTACGCACTAGCGGGGGGAAGCACAGATACGCAGTATTTT